The rows below give T cell receptor beta chains drawn from one sample of a study of blood T cell repertoires in COVID-19. Data came from immunoSEQ multiplex PCR; TCRdb stores just in-frame clones and leaves some out. The data hold about 140,000 clones, with around 73% observed a single time. Input material: peripheral blood. The receptor source for this set is a man in his sixties who had recovered from COVID-19. CDR3s leave out the opening cysteine and the closing phenylalanine or tryptophan.

TRBJ2-3	TRBV7-9	ASSPQSDTQY
TRBJ1-1	TRBV9	ASSVTGSTEAF
TRBJ1-4	TRBV19	ASSNTGTGVIRLF
TRBJ2-3	TRBV6-4	ASSDDGTGGPDTQY
TRBJ1-2	TRBV7-2	ASSQEVQAGYT
TRBJ2-2	TRBV27	ASSLSTGELF
TRBJ2-3	TRBV29-1	SALIILRDSLTDTQY
TRBJ1-1	TRBV6-5	ASRLDRANTEAF
TRBJ2-3	TRBV9	ASSLRRRRITDTQY
TRBJ2-7	TRBV9	ASSGGAVSYEQY
TRBJ1-6	TRBV19	ASSTGSSYNSPLH
TRBJ1-5	TRBV19	ASSMVQGNQPQH
TRBJ2-1	TRBV5-6	ASSPTGPNEQF
TRBJ1-2	TRBV20-1	SASTPVYGYT
TRBJ1-2	TRBV28	ASSSPGQAIYGYT
TRBJ2-2	TRBV5-1	ASSPRTGTNTGELF
TRBJ2-5	TRBV4-3	ASSQSGEETQY
TRBJ2-5	TRBV5-1	ASSLGALTVQETQY
TRBJ2-7	TRBV6-2/TRBV6-3	ASSQGPSYEQY
TRBJ2-1	TRBV28	ASSLISRGEF
TRBJ1-2	TRBV28	ASSSPGQGGGYT
TRBJ1-2	TRBV5-4	ASRSSTTGGASGYT
TRBJ2-7	TRBV6-5	ASSYSTPGQGYEQY
TRBJ1-6	TRBV3-1/TRBV3-2	ASSLQGSHSPLH
TRBJ1-4	TRBV6-2/TRBV6-3	ASSPPGDPNEKLF
TRBJ2-5	TRBV3-1/TRBV3-2	ASSQDQKETQY
TRBJ2-2	TRBV3-1/TRBV3-2	ASSQGRGSNTGELF
TRBJ2-3	TRBV7-9	ASSLLPGLAGADTQY
TRBJ1-1	TRBV11-1	ASSFAPFGNTEAF
TRBJ1-2	TRBV6-2/TRBV6-3	ASSPTGQGYGYT
TRBJ2-7	TRBV27	ASSFGTSGESYEQY
TRBJ2-3	TRBV11-2	ASSLAGAGNVDTQY
TRBJ2-5	TRBV7-9	ASSRTLGQETQY
TRBJ2-5	TRBV4-1	ASSQEPQGKKTQY
TRBJ2-2	TRBV7-2	ASSLWAGANTGELF
TRBJ1-2	TRBV19	ASTEDPTGGYT
TRBJ1-4	TRBV15	ATSRGQANEKLF
TRBJ1-5	TRBV6-2/TRBV6-3	ASSGPGQGSSNQPQH
TRBJ1-1	TRBV6-4	ASMAEEGGTEAF
TRBJ2-3	TRBV10-2	ASSESGLAGGGDTQY
TRBJ2-5	TRBV19	ATGTGGRETQY
TRBJ2-1	TRBV27	ASSLRTGHFANEQF
TRBJ1-5	TRBV2	ASRVRGNSNQPQH
TRBJ1-1	TRBV19	ASSIIQPGAEAF
TRBJ2-1	TRBV5-1	ASSLTSGRPGYNEQF
TRBJ1-5	TRBV7-2	ASSPQTGNQPQH
TRBJ2-1	TRBV12-3/TRBV12-4	ASRRDFTSEF
TRBJ1-1	TRBV7-2	ASSSSGQTYTEAF
TRBJ2-3	TRBV24-1	ATSDTRATDTQY
TRBJ2-2	TRBV7-2	ASSPLQVAGALSPGELF
TRBJ2-7	TRBV15	ATSRDALERQY